This T cell receptor (beta chain) was sequenced for a study of vaccination effects on CD4 cells after COVID-19. Study in general: At 16 days and one week before vaccination, two convalescent patients gave samples.

Of note for this clone: Its specificity is not known.

V shed 3 bases and J shed 7 bases, with 13 bases lying between them. Germline lookup yields CDR1 MNHEY and CDR2 SMNVEV (reference sequence). The CDR3 contains 15 residues. Antigen-specific CD4+ T cells were first expanded with viral peptide pools by the ViraFEST assay and only then sequenced. Culture lasted roughly eleven days before CD4+ T cell isolation. The person acquired a PCR-confirmed SARS-CoV-2 infection between March and December 2020. The method was immunoSEQ multiplex PCR; TCRdb's version includes in-frame clones alone and lacks a portion of them. In the table there are about 34,000 clones, around two thirds of which are singletons.

The TCR was taken from a human donor who had a prior SARS-CoV-2 infection. The gene calls are TRBV27 and TRBJ1-6; D is unresolved. Sequenced material: CD4+ T cells from PBMCs cultured with a peptide pool, taken before COVID-19 vaccination. CDR3 sequence (DNA): TGTGCCAGCAGTTTCCAGTCGAGCGGGAATTCACCCCTCCACTTT. Translating it yields CASSFQSSGNSPLHF.